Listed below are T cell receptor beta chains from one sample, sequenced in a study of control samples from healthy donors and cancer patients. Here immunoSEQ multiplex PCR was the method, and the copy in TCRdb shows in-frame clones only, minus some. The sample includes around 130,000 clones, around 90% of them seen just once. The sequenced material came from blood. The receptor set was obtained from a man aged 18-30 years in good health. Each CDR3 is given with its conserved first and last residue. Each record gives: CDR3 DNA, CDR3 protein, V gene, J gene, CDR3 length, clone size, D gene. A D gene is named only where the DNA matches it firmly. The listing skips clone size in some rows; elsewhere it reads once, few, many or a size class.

cdr3_nt: TGTGCCAGCAGTACTCGACAGGGCCCCGTGGGGGAGCAGTACTTC; cdr3_aa: CASSTRQGPVGEQYF; v_call: TRBV25-1; j_call: TRBJ2-7; cdr3_length: 15; clone_size: NA; d_call: TRBD1
cdr3_nt: TGTGCCAGCAGTCCGACAGGGGGCCTTTACCAGCCCCAGCATTTT; cdr3_aa: CASSPTGGLYQPQHF; v_call: TRBV6-6; j_call: TRBJ1-5; cdr3_length: 15; clone_size: NA; d_call: TRBD1
cdr3_nt: TGTGCCAGCAGCCAGTCCAGGGAGGCCACCGGGGAGCTGTTTTTT; cdr3_aa: CASSQSREATGELFF; v_call: TRBV7-2; j_call: TRBJ2-2; cdr3_length: 15; clone_size: NA; d_call: NA
cdr3_nt: TGTGCCAGCAGCCTAGCGGGGGGAAGTGGCGGGGAGCTGTTTTTT; cdr3_aa: CASSLAGGSGGELFF; v_call: TRBV28; j_call: TRBJ2-2; cdr3_length: 15; clone_size: NA; d_call: TRBD2
cdr3_nt: TGTGCCTGGATTCCTGGGATCTCTGGAAACACCATATATTTT; cdr3_aa: CAWIPGISGNTIYF; v_call: TRBV30; j_call: TRBJ1-3; cdr3_length: 14; clone_size: NA; d_call: NA
cdr3_nt: TGCGCCAGCAGTTCGACAGGGGGCCCCACTGAAGCTTTCTTT; cdr3_aa: CASSSTGGPTEAFF; v_call: TRBV5-1; j_call: TRBJ1-1; cdr3_length: 14; clone_size: NA; d_call: TRBD1
cdr3_nt: TGCGCCAGCAGCCGCCCCCCGGAGAACTATGGCTACACCTTC; cdr3_aa: CASSRPPENYGYTF; v_call: TRBV4-1; j_call: TRBJ1-2; cdr3_length: 14; clone_size: NA; d_call: NA
cdr3_nt: TGTGCCAGCAGTCCGATGGGACCAGCAACTAATGAAAAACTGTTTTTT; cdr3_aa: CASSPMGPATNEKLFF; v_call: TRBV27; j_call: TRBJ1-4; cdr3_length: 16; clone_size: NA; d_call: NA
cdr3_nt: TGTGCCAGCAGCGGAGGGGGCACAGATACGCAGTATTTT; cdr3_aa: CASSGGGTDTQYF; v_call: TRBV9; j_call: TRBJ2-3; cdr3_length: 13; clone_size: few; d_call: NA
cdr3_nt: TGTGCCAGCGGTTTTTCAGGGGGCTCTTATAATTCACCCCTCCACTTT; cdr3_aa: CASGFSGGSYNSPLHF; v_call: TRBV28; j_call: TRBJ1-6; cdr3_length: 16; clone_size: NA; d_call: TRBD1
cdr3_nt: TGTGCCAGCAGTGATGGGACAGGGGCGGCCGAGCAGTACTTC; cdr3_aa: CASSDGTGAAEQYF; v_call: TRBV6-1; j_call: TRBJ2-7; cdr3_length: 14; clone_size: NA; d_call: TRBD1
cdr3_nt: TGTGCCAGCAGCCCCGGTCCGGAAAAACTGTTTTTT; cdr3_aa: CASSPGPEKLFF; v_call: TRBV2; j_call: TRBJ1-4; cdr3_length: 12; clone_size: few; d_call: NA
cdr3_nt: TGTGCCAGCAGTTACACAATACAGGGGACCGGCACTGAAGCTTTCTTT; cdr3_aa: CASSYTIQGTGTEAFF; v_call: TRBV6-2/TRBV6-3; j_call: TRBJ1-1; cdr3_length: 16; clone_size: once; d_call: TRBD1
cdr3_nt: TGTGCCAGCAGCCATCCCTTTGGGCTAGCGGGGAACCAAGAGACCCAGTACTTC; cdr3_aa: CASSHPFGLAGNQETQYF; v_call: TRBV3-1/TRBV3-2; j_call: TRBJ2-5; cdr3_length: 18; clone_size: once; d_call: TRBD2
cdr3_nt: TGTGCCAGCAGCGTCGGATCCATCGGGGATACGCAGTATTTT; cdr3_aa: CASSVGSIGDTQYF; v_call: TRBV7-9; j_call: TRBJ2-3; cdr3_length: 14; clone_size: NA; d_call: NA
cdr3_nt: TGTGCCAGCAGCGCCCGACAGGAGACTCAAGAGACCCAGTACTTC; cdr3_aa: CASSARQETQETQYF; v_call: TRBV7-9; j_call: TRBJ2-5; cdr3_length: 15; clone_size: NA; d_call: NA
cdr3_nt: TGTGCCACCAGTGGAAAAACAGGGGTTTCGCGCGGGGAGCTGTTTTTT; cdr3_aa: CATSGKTGVSRGELFF; v_call: TRBV24-1; j_call: TRBJ2-2; cdr3_length: 16; clone_size: once; d_call: TRBD1
cdr3_nt: TGTGCCAGCAGCCTAGGAACTTACAATGAAAAACTGTTTTTT; cdr3_aa: CASSLGTYNEKLFF; v_call: TRBV5-8; j_call: TRBJ1-4; cdr3_length: 14; clone_size: NA; d_call: NA
cdr3_nt: TGCGCCAGCAGTGACGGCACCGGGGAGCTGTTTTTT; cdr3_aa: CASSDGTGELFF; v_call: TRBV10-1; j_call: TRBJ2-2; cdr3_length: 12; clone_size: NA; d_call: NA
cdr3_nt: TGTGCCAGCAGCACCCCAGGGGGCGCGACAGATACGCAGTATTTT; cdr3_aa: CASSTPGGATDTQYF; v_call: TRBV11-2; j_call: TRBJ2-3; cdr3_length: 15; clone_size: NA; d_call: TRBD1
cdr3_nt: TGCGCCAGCAGCCAAGAGGAAGGGGGCTCCTATAATTCACCCCTCCACTTT; cdr3_aa: CASSQEEGGSYNSPLHF; v_call: TRBV4-1; j_call: TRBJ1-6; cdr3_length: 17; clone_size: NA; d_call: NA
cdr3_nt: TGTGCCAGCAGGAGATTGACAGGAGGAAGAAAGACCCAGTACTTC; cdr3_aa: CASRRLTGGRKTQYF; v_call: TRBV2; j_call: TRBJ2-5; cdr3_length: 15; clone_size: NA; d_call: NA
cdr3_nt: TGTGCCAGCAGCTCCGCCGGGACTAGCGGGGGCGCAGATACGCAGTATTTT; cdr3_aa: CASSSAGTSGGADTQYF; v_call: TRBV3-1/TRBV3-2; j_call: TRBJ2-3; cdr3_length: 17; clone_size: NA; d_call: TRBD2
cdr3_nt: TGTGCCAGTAGTATCAAGGAGGGCCCCTTATATTTT; cdr3_aa: CASSIKEGPLYF; v_call: TRBV19; j_call: TRBJ2-3; cdr3_length: 12; clone_size: NA; d_call: NA
cdr3_nt: TGTGCCAGCTCACCACCGGGGGGTAGCACAGATACGCAGTATTTT; cdr3_aa: CASSPPGGSTDTQYF; v_call: TRBV18; j_call: TRBJ2-3; cdr3_length: 15; clone_size: once; d_call: NA
cdr3_nt: TGTGCCAGCACTTTGGGTGATGCGGTCCACTTT; cdr3_aa: CASTLGDAVHF; v_call: TRBV12-3/TRBV12-4; j_call: TRBJ1-6; cdr3_length: 11; clone_size: NA; d_call: NA
cdr3_nt: TGTGCCAGCAGTTCGGGACAGGAAGAGACCCAGTACTTC; cdr3_aa: CASSSGQEETQYF; v_call: TRBV28; j_call: TRBJ2-5; cdr3_length: 13; clone_size: few; d_call: TRBD1
cdr3_nt: TGTGCCAGCAGTGAGTTTTCCGGGATTGTCAATCAGCCCCAGCATTTT; cdr3_aa: CASSEFSGIVNQPQHF; v_call: TRBV6-1; j_call: TRBJ1-5; cdr3_length: 16; clone_size: NA; d_call: NA
cdr3_nt: TGTGCCAGCAGCCACGACAGTGAAAAACTGTTTTTT; cdr3_aa: CASSHDSEKLFF; v_call: TRBV5-6; j_call: TRBJ1-4; cdr3_length: 12; clone_size: NA; d_call: NA
cdr3_nt: TGTGCCAGCACCTCGGACAGTCACACTGGAAACACCATATATTTT; cdr3_aa: CASTSDSHTGNTIYF; v_call: TRBV28; j_call: TRBJ1-3; cdr3_length: 15; clone_size: NA; d_call: NA
cdr3_nt: TGTGCCAGCAGCTTAGGGGGGTTCGGCACTGAAGCTTTCTTT; cdr3_aa: CASSLGGFGTEAFF; v_call: TRBV7-9; j_call: TRBJ1-1; cdr3_length: 14; clone_size: NA; d_call: NA
cdr3_nt: TGTGCCAGCAGCCCGGTCTACAATGAGCAGTTCTTC; cdr3_aa: CASSPVYNEQFF; v_call: TRBV11-3; j_call: TRBJ2-1; cdr3_length: 12; clone_size: NA; d_call: NA